The clone carrying this T cell receptor (beta chain) turned up a few times. A junction boundary mismatches the germline segment, possibly from a read error. This entry is derived from a study of cytomegalovirus exposure and HLA in healthy donors. Germline CDR1 SNHLY, CDR2 FYNNEI. The CDR3 has 15 amino acids. This PCR relied on a set of 60 Vbeta primers and 13 Jbeta primers. Assay used: immunoSEQ multiplex PCR; TCRdb lists only in-frame clones, some missing. This sample has under 300,000 clones, with around nine tenths found just once. This receptor was obtained from a girl between 2 and 10 years old in good health and CMV-seronegative. The specimen sequenced was PBMCs. The chain employs TRBV2 and TRBJ2-7; 7 bases fit TRBD1. CDR3 in amino acids: CASSEDLGTVVEQYF. In DNA, the CDR3 is TGTGCCAGCAGCGAAGACCTTGGGACAGTGGTCGAGCAGTACTTC.